The 21 T cell receptor beta chains reported below all come from one sample, sequenced in a study of T cells after yellow fever vaccination (dated by TCRdb to about 2019). Library creation used 5' RACE. The sample was run on an Illumina HiSeq 2500. TCRdb reworked the public reads: Q25 trimming with fastp, MiXCR clone assembly, productive beta chains retained. A single entry per CDR3 protein holds the most common genes and DNA from its merged rows. In all, the sample holds fewer than 350,000 distinct CDR3 sequences, and 8.5% to 10% of those were seen once. Of the sample, more than 15% is held by the ten largest clones. This specimen's treatment or condition label, interpreted: live attenuated yellow fever vaccine strain. Specimen: PBMCs, collected on the day of the first yellow fever vaccination. All receptors derive from a man aged 18 to 29 who received the YFV17D yellow fever vaccine.

This clonotype was counted only a few times. The rearrangement joins TRBV6-5 to TRBJ1-2; no definite D call. CDR3 length: 14 amino acids. Germline V gives CDR1 MNHEY, CDR2 SVGAGI. Trimming pared 0 bases from V and 8 bases from J, leaving 13 bases between. The CDR3 coding sequence is TGTGCCAGCAGTTACTCGGCGGACCAGGAGGGCTACACCTTC. Its protein is CASSYSADQEGYTF.

Many counts were recorded for this clonotype. The chain recombines TRBV6-5 with TRBJ2-5, with 9 bases identical to TRBD2. The CDR3 is made up of 16 amino acids. With 5 bases clipped from V and 4 bases from J, the junction kept 11 bases outside the gene matches. The V gene's germline CDR1 is MNHEY and CDR2 SVGAGI. The CDR3 is CASSPSYGTSIETQYF. CDR3 DNA: TGTGCCAGCAGTCCCTCGTACGGGACTAGCATAGAGACCCAGTACTTC.

The CDR3 DNA sequence: TGTGCCAGCAGCTTGGTGGGACTGAAATACGAGCAGTACGTC. This gives the protein CASSLVGLKYEQYV. The gene calls are TRBV5-5 and TRBJ2-7; the D gene is possibly TRBD2 (6 bases). Germline V lookup: CDR1 SGHKS, CDR2 YYEKEE (reference sequence). Trimming took 0 bases from V and 4 from J, leaving 11 bases between them. This CDR3 contains 14 residues.

The rearrangement links TRBV12-3 or TRBV12-4 to TRBJ2-7; 7 nucleotides match TRBD2. The CDR3 is made up of 12 amino acids. After removal of 6 bases from V and 3 bases from J, the junction contained 2 bases not matched to a gene. The CDR3 is CASRAGFYEQYF. The CDR3 DNA follows: TGTGCCAGCAGAGCGGGGTTCTACGAGCAGTACTTC.

In its sample, this clonotype was seen a few times. V is TRBV20-1 and J is TRBJ1-5, with D hard to call. The CDR3 is 13 residues long. CDR1 is DFQATT and CDR2 is SNEGSKA in the germline V gene (reference sequence). Trimming took 1 base from V and 3 from J, leaving 7 bases between them. The CDR3 spells CSARGQINQPQHF. The CDR3 region has the DNA TGCAGTGCTAGAGGGCAGATCAATCAGCCCCAGCATTTT.

The chain has TRBV5-1 and TRBJ2-3; no clear D gene. The germline CDR1 and CDR2 sequences are SGHRS and YFSETQ. This CDR3 is built from 14 residues. V was clipped by 4 bases and J by 4 bases, with 13 bases between them. Here the CDR3 reads CASSPSREADTQYF. The CDR3 nucleotides are TGCGCCAGCAGCCCCAGCCGTGAAGCAGATACGCAGTATTTT.

The gene calls are TRBV7-2 and TRBJ1-6; possible D gene TRBD1, 6 bases. This CDR3 spans 15 amino acids. Germline loops: CDR1 SGHTA, CDR2 FQGNSA. V lost 6 bases to trimming and J lost 6 bases, with 15 bases between them. The CDR3 sequence: CASSAHTGTNSPLHF. The CDR3 coding sequence is TGTGCCAGCAGTGCCCATACAGGGACTAATTCACCCCTCCACTTT.

This clonotype occurred a few times. The chain uses TRBV11-2 and TRBJ2-1; D is ambiguous. The V and J ends lost 0 bases and 4 bases respectively, with 16 bases between them. This CDR3 region has 17 residues. Per the germline V gene, CDR1 is SGHAT and CDR2 is FQNNGV. The CDR3 protein is CASSLDLSAALYNEQFF. The CDR3 DNA reads as TGTGCCAGCAGCTTAGATCTCTCGGCAGCACTTTACAATGAGCAGTTCTTC.

The chain couples TRBV12-3 or TRBV12-4 to TRBJ2-6, with D hard to call. V lost 3 bases and J 0 bases, leaving 6 bases between the germline ends. The CDR3 is made up of 15 amino acids. CDR3 protein: CASSFRYSGANVLTF. In DNA form, the CDR3 reads TGTGCCAGCAGTTTTCGCTACTCTGGGGCCAACGTCCTGACTTTC.

This rearrangement joins TRBV7-3 to TRBJ1-2; the match to TRBD1 covers 7 bases. Germline assignment: CDR1 SGHTA and CDR2 FQGTGA. Trimming cost V 5 bases and J 13 bases; bases outside gene matches: 22. The CDR3 spans 16 residues. The CDR3 DNA reads as TGTGCCAGCAGCGCGCGGACAGGTCGCGACCCTGCCGACCCCACCTTC. The encoded protein is CASSARTGRDPADPTF.

This chain connects TRBV7-9 to TRBJ2-5, with 10 positions matching TRBD1. The CDR3 has 15 amino acids. Germline trimming cut 4 bases from V and 4 bases from J; bases unmatched to any gene: 6. Germline lookup yields CDR1 SEHNR and CDR2 FQNEAQ (reference sequence). The DNA for the CDR3 is TGTGCCAGCAGCTCGGGACAGGGGTTTGGAGAGACCCAGTACTTC. This gives the protein CASSSGQGFGETQYF.

V and J are TRBV5-5 and TRBJ1-2; tentatively, D is TRBD1 (5 bases). V was cut by 3 bases and J by 4 bases, with 22 bases left in between. The germline gives CDR1 SGHKS, CDR2 YYEKEE (reference sequence). This CDR3 comprises 17 residues. The CDR3 nucleotides are TGTGCCAGCAGCTCCCAGGCGGCTGGGGCCGGCGTCTATGGCTACACCTTC. Protein product: CASSSQAAGAGVYGYTF.

This clonotype was seen repeatedly, ten times or more. The V call is TRBV20-1, the J call TRBJ2-2, with D possibly called TRBD1 or TRBD2 (5 bases each). This CDR3 comprises 14 residues. Germline loops: CDR1 DFQATT, CDR2 SNEGSKA (reference sequence). V lost 3 bases and J lost 3, with 11 bases in between. CDR3 sequence (DNA): TGCAGTGCTAGTGAGGGACGGGACACCGGGGAGCTGTTTTTT. Protein product: CSASEGRDTGELFF.

Worth noting for this clonotype: A clone one base away is much larger, so this may be a read error. The chain is built from TRBV5-4 and TRBJ2-3, with a tentative D call TRBD2 (7 bases). Germline-derived CDR1 and CDR2 are SGHNT and YYREEE (reference sequence). The CDR3 has 15 amino acids. CDR3 nucleotides: TGTGCCAGCAGCTTGGGAGGGGGGGCTAAAGATACGCAGTGTTTT. This sequence encodes CASSLGGGAKDTQCF. The full variable domain, its missing parts supplied by reference TRBV5-4 and TRBJ2-3, is ETGVTQSPTHLIKTRGQQVTLRCSSQSGHNTVSWYQQALGQGPQFIFQYYREEENGRGNFPPRFSGLQFPNYSSELNVNALELDDSALYLCASSLGGGAKDTQCFGPGTRLTVL.

This clonotype was counted a few times. The V call is TRBV21-1, the J call TRBJ2-7; TRBD1, the D gene given by the table, was not confirmed from the DNA. TRBV21-1 corresponds to a pseudogene. The CDR3 sequence is 15 residues long. CDR3 sequence (DNA): TGTGCCAGCAGCACCGCCGGGACAGCTATTGACGAGCAGTACGTC. Translation: CASSTAGTAIDEQYV.

Remarks on this clonotype: With a much larger clone just one base away, this may be a read error. V usage is TRBV4-2 and J usage is TRBJ2-3; D is possibly TRBD1 or TRBD2 (7 bases each). V shed 6 bases and J shed 4 bases, with 23 bases lying between them. The CDR3 is made up of 17 amino acids. Germline values: CDR1 LGHNA, CDR2 YNFKEQ. CDR3 nucleotide sequence: TGTGCCAGCAGGCAGGGGGGGGGCCACCTAGGAGCAGATACGCAGTATTTT. Amino acids: CASRQGGGHLGADTQYF.

The chain uses TRBV5-5 and TRBJ2-3, with unresolved D. The CDR3 totals 15 residues. Per the germline V gene, CDR1 is SGHKS and CDR2 is YYEKEE (reference sequence). V shed 0 bases and J shed 4 bases, with 12 bases lying between them. The DNA of the CDR3 is TGTGCCAGCAGCTTGGTCCCGGGCGAAGCAGATACGCAGTATTTT. Protein sequence: CASSLVPGEADTQYF.

Only a few counts were recorded for this clonotype. The chain has TRBV9 and TRBJ1-5; tentative D call: TRBD1 (6 bases). V lost 0 bases, J lost 5 bases, and 12 bases lay in between. The CDR3 extends over 15 amino acids. The V gene's germline CDR1 is SGDLS and CDR2 YYNGEE. The CDR3 loop is CASSVGGRGYQPQHF. As DNA, the CDR3 is TGTGCCAGCAGCGTAGGAGGCAGGGGATATCAGCCCCAGCATTTT.

This CDR3 is CASSQAAGGAETQYF. CDR3 sequence (DNA): TGTGCCAGCAGCCAAGCCGCAGGGGGCGCGGAGACCCAGTACTTC. The chain joins TRBV4-2 to TRBJ2-5; TRBD1 matches at 8 bases. V gave up 1 base and J gave up 5 bases; unmatched junction bases: 6. From germline, CDR1 is LGHNA and CDR2 YNFKEQ. CDR3 length: 15 amino acids.

V gene TRBV7-3 combines with J gene TRBJ2-1; 12 nucleotides align to TRBD2. This CDR3 is built from 16 residues. Unmatched junction bases numbered 11, after V lost 5 bases and J lost 9 bases. Per the germline V gene, CDR1 is SGHTA and CDR2 is FQGTGA. The CDR3 is CASSPSGGVLISEQFF. The CDR3 DNA follows: TGTGCCAGCAGCCCTAGCGGGGGGGTACTAATTAGTGAGCAGTTCTTC.

The V and J genes are TRBV5-1 and TRBJ2-2; 7 positions agree with TRBD2. Per the germline V gene, CDR1 is SGHRS and CDR2 is YFSETQ. The CDR3 loop spans 16 amino acids. The V gene end was trimmed by 1 base and the J gene end by 4 bases; junction bases not matched to a gene: 7. This CDR3 reads CASSLIQRGATGELFF. The CDR3 nucleotides read TGCGCCAGCAGCTTGATACAGCGGGGTGCCACCGGGGAGCTGTTTTTT.